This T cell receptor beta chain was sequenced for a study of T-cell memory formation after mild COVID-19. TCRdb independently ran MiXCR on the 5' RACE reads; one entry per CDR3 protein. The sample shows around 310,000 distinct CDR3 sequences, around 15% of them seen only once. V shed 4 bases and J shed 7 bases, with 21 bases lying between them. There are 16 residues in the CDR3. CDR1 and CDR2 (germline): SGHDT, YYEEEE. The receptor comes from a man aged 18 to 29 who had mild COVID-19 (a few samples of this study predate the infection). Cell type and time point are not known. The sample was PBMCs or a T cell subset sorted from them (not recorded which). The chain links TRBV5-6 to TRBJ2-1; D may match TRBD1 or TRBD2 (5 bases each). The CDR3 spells CASSPPAAGWGNEQFF. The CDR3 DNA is TGTGCCAGCAGCCCCCCCGCGGCAGGTTGGGGGAATGAGCAGTTCTTC.